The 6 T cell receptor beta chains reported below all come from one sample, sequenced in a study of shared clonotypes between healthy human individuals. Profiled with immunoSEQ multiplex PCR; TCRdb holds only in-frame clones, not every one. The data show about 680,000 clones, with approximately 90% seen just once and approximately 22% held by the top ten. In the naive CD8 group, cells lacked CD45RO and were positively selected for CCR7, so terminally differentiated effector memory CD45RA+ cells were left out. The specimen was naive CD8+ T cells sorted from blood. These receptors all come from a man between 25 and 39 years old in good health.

This chain's CDR3 is CASSAGLARSSYNEQFF. The CDR3, as DNA: TGTGCCAGTAGTGCTGGACTAGCGAGGAGCTCCTACAATGAGCAGTTCTTC. The gene calls are TRBV19 and TRBJ2-1; 9 bases are a match to TRBD2. The CDR3 has 17 residues. Per the germline V gene, CDR1 is LNHDA and CDR2 is SQIVND (reference sequence). V lost 5 bases and J lost 0; bases outside the gene matches: 8.

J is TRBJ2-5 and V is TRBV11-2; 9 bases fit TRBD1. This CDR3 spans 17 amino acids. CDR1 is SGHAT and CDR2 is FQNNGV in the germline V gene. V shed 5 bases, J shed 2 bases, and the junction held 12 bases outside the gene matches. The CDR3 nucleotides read TGTGCCAGCAGCCAGGGACAGGGTAGGTCGAGACAAGAGACCCAGTACTTC. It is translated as CASSQGQGRSRQETQYF.

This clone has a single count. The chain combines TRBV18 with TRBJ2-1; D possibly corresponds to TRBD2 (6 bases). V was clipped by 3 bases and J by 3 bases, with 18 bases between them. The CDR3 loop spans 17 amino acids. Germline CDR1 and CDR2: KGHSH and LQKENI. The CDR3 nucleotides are TGTGCCAGCTCACCTCTGCCCTACTCGGGGGACTACAATGAGCAGTTCTTC. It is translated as CASSPLPYSGDYNEQFF.

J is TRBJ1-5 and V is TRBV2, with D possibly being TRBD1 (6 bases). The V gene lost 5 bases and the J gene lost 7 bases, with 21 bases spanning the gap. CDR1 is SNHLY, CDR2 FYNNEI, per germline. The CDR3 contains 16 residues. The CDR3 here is CASSTNLQGQEQPQHF. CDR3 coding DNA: TGTGCCAGCAGTACAAACCTACAGGGTCAAGAGCAGCCCCAGCATTTT.

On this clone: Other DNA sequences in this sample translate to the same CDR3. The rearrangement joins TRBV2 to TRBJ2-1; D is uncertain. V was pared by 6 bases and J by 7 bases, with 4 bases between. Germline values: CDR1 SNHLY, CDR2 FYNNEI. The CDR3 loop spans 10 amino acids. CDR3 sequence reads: CASRGNEQFF. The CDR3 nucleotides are TGTGCCAGCAGAGGTAATGAGCAGTTCTTC.

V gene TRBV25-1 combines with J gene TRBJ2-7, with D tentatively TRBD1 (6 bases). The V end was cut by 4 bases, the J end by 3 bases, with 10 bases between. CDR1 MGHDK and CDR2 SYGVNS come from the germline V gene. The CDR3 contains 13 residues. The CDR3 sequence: CASSVTQGYEQYF. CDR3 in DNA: TGTGCCAGCAGTGTCACACAGGGCTACGAGCAGTACTTC.